These 27 T cell receptor beta chains share one sample of origin, sequenced in a study of CD4 T cells in relation to SARS-CoV-2 and coronaviruses. Using immunoSEQ multiplex PCR, the repertoire was profiled, and TCRdb retains in-frame clones only, with some absent. This sample has about 25,000 clones; 60% to 85% occur once, and the top ten carry 21%. These receptors lack a known antigen. CD4+ T cells from unexposed donors were obtained before the COVID-19 pandemic (2011-2018). After approximately ten days of culture, CD4+ T cells were isolated. Material for sequencing was CD4+ T cells from PBMCs, cultured in vitro. The receptors originated from a human donor in good health.

This sequence joins TRBV10-3 and TRBJ2-1; 8 positions match TRBD2. Germline CDR1 is ENHRY and CDR2 is SYGVKD. Trimming took 9 bases from V and 12 from J; bases not matched to a gene: 22. The CDR3 spans 16 residues. CDR3 coding DNA: TGTGCCATTGACCCGGGGACCCCAGCGGGGGCCCCGGGGCAGTTCTTC. This translates into CAIDPGTPAGAPGQFF.

This chain uses TRBV6-4 with TRBJ2-5; tentative D call: TRBD2 (5 bases). In germline, CDR1 is MRHNA, CDR2 SNTAGT. Trimming pared 0 bases from V and 6 bases from J, leaving 20 bases between. The CDR3 has 17 amino acids. The CDR3 is CASSDSPFWGVGKTQYF. The CDR3 DNA reads as TGTGCCAGCAGTGACTCCCCATTCTGGGGAGTGGGTAAGACCCAGTACTTC.

In this sample, this clone turned up a few times. The chain links TRBV5-1 to TRBJ1-1, with D perhaps matching TRBD1 (5 bases). CDR1 is SGHRS and CDR2 is YFSETQ in the germline V gene. CDR3 length equals 15 residues. Between the trimmed V and J ends, which lost 4 bases and 5 bases, there was a span of 18 bases. The chain's CDR3 is CASSPGGGLGTEAFF. The CDR3 region has the DNA TGCGCCAGCAGCCCGGGGGGGGGTTTAGGGACTGAAGCTTTCTTT.

The rearrangement joins TRBV29-1 to TRBJ2-5, with 10 bases matching TRBD2. Germline assignment: CDR1 SQVTM and CDR2 ANQGSEA. J was trimmed by 0 bases and V by 5 bases; bases with no gene match: 3. The CDR3 is 14 amino acids. The CDR3 region is CSVNSGGNQETQYF. DNA of the CDR3: TGCAGCGTTAATAGCGGGGGGAACCAAGAGACCCAGTACTTC. Full variable domain (remainder filled in from reference TRBV29-1 and TRBJ2-5): SAVISQKPSRDICQRGTSLTIQCQVDSQVTMMFWYRQQPGQSLTLIATANQGSEATYESGFVIDKFPISRPNLTFSTLTVSNMSPEDSSIYLCSVNSGGNQETQYFGPGTRLLVL.

The chain has TRBV18 and TRBJ2-7, with D tentatively TRBD2 (6 bases). V lost 3 bases and J lost 0, with 9 bases in between. The CDR3 sequence is 14 residues long. CDR1 KGHSH and CDR2 LQKENI come from the germline V gene. CDR3 amino acids: CASSPPEGSYEQYF. The CDR3 DNA follows: TGTGCCAGCTCACCTCCGGAGGGCTCCTACGAGCAGTACTTC. The variable domain in full, completed from reference TRBV18 and TRBJ2-7, reads NAGVMQNPRHLVRRRGQEARLRCSPMKGHSHVYWYRQLPEEGLKFMVYLQKENIIDESGMPKERFSAEFPKEGPSILRIQQVVRGDSAAYFCASSPPEGSYEQYFGPGTRLTVT.

The rearrangement joins TRBV25-1 to TRBJ1-5, with D possibly being TRBD1 (5 bases). Germline CDR1 and CDR2: MGHDK and SYGVNS. V was shortened by 8 bases and J by 3 bases, with 14 bases between the two germline ends. CDR3 length: 14 amino acids. The CDR3 DNA is TGTGCCAGCGGTAAGACAGAGTCCAATCAGCCCCAGCATTTT. Translation: CASGKTESNQPQHF.

V gene TRBV7-9 combines with J gene TRBJ1-3; D is uncertain. There are 15 residues in the CDR3. Trimming took 7 bases from V and 4 from J, leaving 17 bases between them. Germline CDR1 SEHNR, CDR2 FQNEAQ (reference sequence). The CDR3 nucleotides are TGTGCCAGCATCCCGGGAAGGGCTTTCGGAAACACCATATATTTT. Translated, it gives CASIPGRAFGNTIYF.

V usage is TRBV6-4 and J usage is TRBJ2-4; unclear D gene. Per the germline V gene, CDR1 is MRHNA and CDR2 is SNTAGT. Between the trimmed V and J ends, which lost 5 bases and 0 bases, there was a span of 11 bases. The CDR3 is 15 residues long. The CDR3 sequence is CASSLRILAKNIQYF. The CDR3, as DNA: TGTGCCAGCAGTTTGCGTATTCTAGCCAAAAACATTCAGTACTTC.

The gene calls are TRBV7-2 and TRBJ2-7; the D is unclear. The ends were cut back, 5 bases at V and 3 bases at J, with 8 bases in the middle. The CDR3 totals 12 residues. CDR1 is SGHTA and CDR2 is FQGNSA in the germline V gene. CDR3 sequence reads: CASSPNIYEQYF. CDR3 DNA: TGTGCCAGCAGCCCAAACATCTACGAGCAGTACTTC.

This sequence joins TRBV9 and TRBJ2-5, with 10 bases fitting TRBD1. This CDR3 comprises 15 residues. The V segment lost 3 bases and the J segment 4 bases; nucleotides outside the gene matches: 6. Germline lookup yields CDR1 SGDLS and CDR2 YYNGEE. For the CDR3, the DNA is TGTGCCAGCAGCGGTGGGACAGGGGTTGGAGAGACCCAGTACTTC. It is translated as CASSGGTGVGETQYF.

V is TRBV14 and J is TRBJ2-7; no reliable D call. V lost 1 base and J lost 4, with 11 bases in between. CDR1 is SGHDN and CDR2 is FVKESK in the germline V gene. This CDR3 has 14 amino acids. The CDR3: CASSQGRTSYEQYF. The DNA for the CDR3 is TGTGCCAGCAGCCAAGGACGGACCTCATACGAGCAGTACTTC.

The gene calls are TRBV7-9 and TRBJ2-1; D may be TRBD1 (5 bases). Germline CDR1 reads SEHNR; CDR2 reads FQNEAQ (reference sequence). The germline V and J ends were trimmed by 2 bases and 0 bases, with 14 bases remaining between them. This CDR3 spans 17 amino acids. This CDR3 reads CASSLFTGRSSYNEQFF. In DNA, the CDR3 is TGTGCCAGCAGCTTATTCACAGGCCGGAGCTCCTACAATGAGCAGTTCTTC.

This rearrangement joins TRBV30 to TRBJ2-5, with D perhaps TRBD1 (5 bases). The CDR3 is made up of 16 amino acids. The germline V and J ends were trimmed by 3 bases and 4 bases, with 21 bases remaining between them. Looked up from germline, CDR1 is GTSNPN and CDR2 is SVGIG (reference sequence). This CDR3 is CAWSASIRVMGETQYF. The CDR3 nucleotides read TGTGCCTGGAGCGCCTCTATCAGGGTGATGGGAGAGACCCAGTACTTC.

V is TRBV3-1 (or the pseudogene TRBV3-2) and J is TRBJ2-5; 7 nucleotides align to TRBD2. Per germline, CDR1 LGHDT and CDR2 YNNKEL (reference sequence). Trimming cost V 0 bases and J 4 bases; bases outside gene matches: 11. This CDR3 is 17 amino acids long. This CDR3 reads CASSQEFGAGVGETQYF. CDR3 nucleotides: TGTGCCAGCAGCCAAGAGTTCGGGGCGGGAGTGGGAGAGACCCAGTACTTC.

The genes are TRBV19 and TRBJ2-1; 10 bases are a match to TRBD2. Germline loops: CDR1 LNHDA, CDR2 SQIVND (reference sequence). V shed 8 bases and J 6 bases; nucleotides not matched to a gene: 7. CDR3 length equals 14 residues. CDR3 DNA: TGTGCCAGTTCGGGTAGCGGGGGGCGCAATGAGCAGTTCTTC. This gives the protein CASSGSGGRNEQFF.

This clone was counted between two and nine times. V gene TRBV5-6 combines with J gene TRBJ2-2; D call uncertain. This CDR3 has 16 residues. Germline CDR1 is SGHDT and CDR2 is YYEEEE. Trimming removed 5 bases at V and 2 bases at J, with 16 bases between. For the CDR3, the DNA is TGTGCCAGCAGTATGCTAAGGACCCTTAACACCGGGGAGCTGTTTTTT. Translated: CASSMLRTLNTGELFF.

V is TRBV11-2 and J is TRBJ2-3; 12 bases line up with TRBD2. The CDR3 runs 18 residues. Germline-derived CDR1 and CDR2 are SGHAT and FQNNGV. V lost 6 bases, J lost 2 bases, and 12 bases stayed unmatched. The CDR3 loop reads CASRLLAGGYRNTDTQYF. CDR3 sequence (DNA): TGTGCCAGCAGGTTACTAGCGGGGGGCTATAGAAACACAGATACGCAGTATTTT.

The V call is TRBV5-1, the J call TRBJ2-2; D not resolved. Germline loops: CDR1 SGHRS, CDR2 YFSETQ. V dropped 0 bases and J dropped 5 bases, with 11 bases sitting between them. The CDR3 contains 15 residues. CDR3 sequence: CASSLAVLTTGELFF. The DNA of the CDR3 is TGCGCCAGCAGCTTGGCGGTCTTGACAACCGGGGAGCTGTTTTTT.

The table lists this clone with a few counts. V usage is TRBV27 and J usage is TRBJ1-1, with D perhaps TRBD1 (6 bases). CDR1 and CDR2 from the germline V gene are MNHEY and SMNVEV (reference sequence). V was cut by 6 bases and J by 7 bases, with 15 bases left in between. This CDR3 is built from 13 residues. The CDR3 DNA is TGTGCCAGCAGCCCGGGGACACCGGTTGAAGCTTTCTTT. As protein: CASSPGTPVEAFF.

The CDR3 here is CASSLGKPNLPTDTQYF. Written as DNA, the CDR3 is TGTGCCAGCAGCTTAGGGAAGCCTAATCTCCCCACAGATACGCAGTATTTT. V is TRBV11-2 and J is TRBJ2-3; no reliable D call. Germline lookup yields CDR1 SGHAT and CDR2 FQNNGV. The CDR3 runs to 17 residues. V was cut by 1 base and J by 2 bases, with 16 bases left in between.

The chain links TRBV12-3 or TRBV12-4 to TRBJ2-5; no clear D. V was shortened by 2 bases and J by 4 bases, with 5 bases between the two germline ends. The CDR3 has 12 amino acids. CDR3 amino acids: CASSLSTETQYF. In DNA form, the CDR3 reads TGTGCCAGCAGTTTAAGTACAGAGACCCAGTACTTC.

V is TRBV5-5 and J is TRBJ1-1, with D uncertain. CDR1 is SGHKS and CDR2 is YYEKEE in the germline V gene (reference sequence). V was cut by 6 bases and J by 4 bases, with 16 bases left in between. The CDR3 extends over 14 amino acids. The CDR3: CASKSRPLGTEAFF. The CDR3 DNA sequence: TGTGCCAGCAAAAGTAGGCCCCTGGGCACTGAAGCTTTCTTT.

The chain is built from TRBV2 and TRBJ1-3, with D perhaps matching TRBD1 (5 bases). The CDR3 runs 12 residues. Trimming removed 7 bases from V and 4 bases from J, with 8 bases in between. CDR1 is SNHLY, CDR2 FYNNEI, per germline. The CDR3 loop reads CASKAGGNTIYF. In DNA, the CDR3 is TGTGCCAGCAAGGCAGGGGGAAACACCATATATTTT.

In this sample, this clone turned up once. The gene calls are TRBV6-2 or TRBV6-3 and TRBJ2-7; D not certain. This CDR3 has 14 residues. Trimming cost V 2 bases and J 5 bases, with 13 bases left between them. Germline CDR1 reads MNHEY; CDR2 reads SVGEGT. The CDR3 bases are TGTGCCAGCAGTTACAGGGTCATGGACCACGAGCAGTACTTC. Protein product: CASSYRVMDHEQYF.

This chain joins TRBV7-2 and TRBJ2-5, with a tentative D call TRBD1 (6 bases). CDR1 SGHTA and CDR2 FQGNSA come from the germline V gene. V lost 5 bases to trimming and J lost 2 bases, with 18 bases between them. The CDR3 has 16 amino acids. This chain's CDR3 is CASSQVGGGGQETQYF. The DNA of the CDR3 is TGTGCCAGCAGCCAAGTGGGTGGGGGCGGTCAAGAGACCCAGTACTTC.

This clone was observed a single time. The V gene is TRBV5-1, the J gene TRBJ2-7, with D unresolved. V lost 4 bases and J 0 bases, leaving 14 bases between the germline ends. Germline values: CDR1 SGHRS, CDR2 YFSETQ. The CDR3 contains 15 residues. CDR3 sequence reads: CASSLTPGTSYEQYF. In nucleotides, the CDR3 is TGCGCCAGCAGCCTTACCCCAGGTACCTCCTACGAGCAGTACTTC. Complete variable domain (other parts from reference TRBV5-1 and TRBJ2-7): KAGVTQTPRYLIKTRGQQVTLSCSPISGHRSVSWYQQTPGQGLQFLFEYFSETQRNKGNFPGRFSGRQFSNSRSEMNVSTLELGDSALYLCASSLTPGTSYEQYFGPGTRLTVT.

CDR3 nucleotides: TGCGCCAGCAGCTTGGGTGTCGAGGGGAAAACCCAGTACTTC. This gives the protein CASSLGVEGKTQYF. The chain uses TRBV5-1 and TRBJ2-5; TRBD1 or TRBD2 may be the D gene (5 bases each). This CDR3 contains 14 residues. Trimming pared 0 bases from V and 8 bases from J, leaving 14 bases between. Germline CDR1 reads SGHRS; CDR2 reads YFSETQ.